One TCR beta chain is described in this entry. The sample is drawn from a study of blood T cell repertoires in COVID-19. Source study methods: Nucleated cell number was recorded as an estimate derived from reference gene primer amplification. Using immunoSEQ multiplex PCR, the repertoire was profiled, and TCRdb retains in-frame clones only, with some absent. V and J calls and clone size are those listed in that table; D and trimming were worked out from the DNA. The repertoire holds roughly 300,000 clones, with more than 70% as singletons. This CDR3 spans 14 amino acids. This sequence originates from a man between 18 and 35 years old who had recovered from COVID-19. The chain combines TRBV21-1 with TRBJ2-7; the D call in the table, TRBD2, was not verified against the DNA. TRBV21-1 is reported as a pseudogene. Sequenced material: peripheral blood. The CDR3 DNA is TGTGCCAGCAGCCTTGGGGGGGGTCCCTACGAGCAGTACTTC. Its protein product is CASSLGGGPYEQYF.